Presented here are 26 T cell receptor beta chains from one specimen sequenced in a study of beta chain features in type 1 diabetes (dated by TCRdb to 2016 to 2019). The library was prepared using the immunoSEQ multiplex PCR assay. The High Capacity cDNA Reverse Transcription Kit was used to reverse transcribe all of the isolated RNA, meaning that expressed TCRB transcripts were what got sequenced. Imported from immuneACCESS, the table was reduced by TCRdb to in-frame sequences with V and J called. These copies leave out some clones; in studies compared against another copy, an unresolved V gene accounts for under half, and the cause of the remainder is not known. In all, the sample holds about 53,000 clones, and about 64% of those were seen once. The ten largest clones add up to over 0.25% of the sample. These receptors' targets are unknown. Overall study results and their limits: Type 1 diabetes patients showed a moderate but significant shortening of TCRB CDR3 length in all four CD4+ subsets.

The material sequenced was stem cell memory CD4+ T cells from blood. The meaning of the sample's cell subset or site label: stem cell-like memory CD4+ T cells. These receptors were obtained from a woman aged 25 to 39 with type 1 diabetes.

This rearrangement joins TRBV5-1 to TRBJ2-3; possible D gene TRBD2, 6 bases. The V gene's germline CDR1 is SGHRS and CDR2 YFSETQ. The CDR3 totals 15 residues. V was pared by 3 bases and J by 0 bases, with 11 bases between. CDR3 loop: CASSSVGGSTDTQYF. The CDR3 DNA sequence: TGCGCCAGCAGCTCCGTTGGGGGGAGCACAGATACGCAGTATTTT.

V is TRBV6-1 and J is TRBJ2-6; the D gene is possibly TRBD2 (5 bases). Germline assignment: CDR1 MNHNS and CDR2 SASEGT. V was pared by 10 bases and J by 0 bases, with 10 bases between. There are 14 residues in the CDR3. CDR3 coding DNA: TGTGCCACCGCGGGCGACTCTGGGGCCAACGTCCTGACTTTC. Translated: CATAGDSGANVLTF.

This sequence joins TRBV11-2 and TRBJ1-5, with D unclear. Germline CDR1 and CDR2: SGHAT and FQNNGV. V lost 3 bases and J 3 bases, leaving 9 bases between the germline ends. The length of the CDR3 is 14 residues. The CDR3 nucleotides read TGTGCCAGCAGCTTTGGGCCTGCCAATCAGCCCCAGCATTTT. This translates into CASSFGPANQPQHF.

The rearrangement links TRBV11-3 to TRBJ1-1, with D possibly being TRBD1 (5 bases). The germline V gene encodes CDR1 SGHNT and CDR2 YENEEA. The V gene lost 0 bases and the J gene lost 4 bases, with 9 bases spanning the gap. The CDR3 contains 14 residues. CDR3 coding DNA: TGTGCCAGCAGCTTAGAGGGGAGGGGCACTGAAGCTTTCTTT. It translates to CASSLEGRGTEAFF.

The CDR3 bases are TGTGCCAGCAGGGGACATTACTTCTACACCTTC. It specifies CASRGHYFYTF. The V gene is TRBV6-5, the J gene TRBJ1-2; maybe TRBD1 (6 bases). The CDR3 spans 11 residues. Germline lookup yields CDR1 MNHEY and CDR2 SVGAGI. V was clipped by 6 bases and J by 10 bases, with 12 bases between them.

The CDR3 sequence: CASSFAGQGFDYEQYF. In DNA, the CDR3 is TGTGCCAGTAGTTTCGCAGGACAGGGTTTCGACTACGAGCAGTACTTC. The chain recombines TRBV19 with TRBJ2-7; 8 bases match TRBD1. The CDR3 has 16 residues. The V and J ends lost 5 bases and 3 bases, in that order; junction bases with no gene match: 12. The germline V gene has CDR1 LNHDA and CDR2 SQIVND (reference sequence).

The chain is built from TRBV30 and TRBJ1-1; weak D call: TRBD1 (5 bases). Germline CDR1 GTSNPN, CDR2 SVGIG (reference sequence). Trimming removed 1 base from V and 6 bases from J, with 9 bases in between. The CDR3 is 12 residues long. CDR3 coding DNA: TGTGCCTGGAGTGGAGTAGGGGCTGAAGCTTTCTTT. Amino acid sequence: CAWSGVGAEAFF.

The V and J genes are TRBV28 and TRBJ1-4; 10 bases map to TRBD1. The germline V gene has CDR1 MDHEN and CDR2 SYDVKM. The CDR3 contains 15 residues. The junction had 6 bases not matched to a gene; V was cut back by 5 bases and J by 6 bases. This CDR3 is CASSTPGQGYEKLFF. The CDR3 nucleotides are TGTGCCAGCAGTACTCCGGGACAGGGGTATGAAAAACTGTTTTTT.

The V and J genes are TRBV27 and TRBJ1-2; perhaps TRBD1 as D (6 bases). Germline CDR1 reads MNHEY; CDR2 reads SMNVEV (reference sequence). The CDR3 extends over 14 amino acids. Trimming removed 2 bases from V and 8 bases from J, with 15 bases in between. CDR3 bases: TGTGCCAGCAGTTTAGTAGGGGGTCGGGTCGGCTACACCTTC. Translation gives CASSLVGGRVGYTF.

The genes are TRBV5-1 and TRBJ1-1; D unclear. Trimming took 0 bases from V and 7 from J, leaving 10 bases between them. CDR1 and CDR2 (germline): SGHRS, YFSETQ. The CDR3 is 13 residues long. The CDR3 DNA follows: TGCGCCAGCAGCTTGGGCCAGGATGTTGAAGCTTTCTTT. Translating gives CASSLGQDVEAFF.

The chain is built from TRBV11-2 and TRBJ2-5; 11 nucleotides line up with TRBD2. The germline V gene has CDR1 SGHAT and CDR2 FQNNGV. Germline trimming cut 1 base from V and 3 bases from J; bases unmatched to any gene: 1. CDR3 length: 15 residues. CDR3 amino acids: CASSLVSGGEETQYF. CDR3 DNA: TGTGCCAGCAGCTTAGTTAGCGGGGGGGAAGAGACCCAGTACTTC.

The chain uses TRBV7-9 and TRBJ2-1; 10 nucleotides match TRBD2. Germline V gene sequence: CDR1 SEHNR, CDR2 FQNEAQ (reference sequence). CDR3 length equals 17 residues. Unmatched junction bases numbered 9, after V lost 7 bases and J lost 0 bases. CDR3 DNA sequence: TGTGCCAGCACTAAAGCTAGCGGGAGAGGCTCCTACAATGAGCAGTTCTTC. Translating it yields CASTKASGRGSYNEQFF.

Only one count was recorded for this clone. The chain employs TRBV28 and TRBJ1-3; D gene uncertain. The V and J ends lost 5 bases and 0 bases respectively, with 8 bases between them. The CDR3 length is 14 residues. Germline V CDR1 and CDR2: MDHEN, SYDVKM. CDR3 protein: CASSMHSSGNTIYF. CDR3 bases: TGTGCCAGCAGTATGCATAGCTCTGGAAACACCATATATTTT.

This clone has more than one count but fewer than ten. The chain employs TRBV19 and TRBJ1-2, with D uncertain. Germline CDR1 is LNHDA and CDR2 is SQIVND (reference sequence). The CDR3 spans 12 residues. Deletions cut 6 bases from V and 3 bases from J, with 8 bases between. The CDR3 sequence: CASRAAYYGYTF. The CDR3 DNA follows: TGTGCCAGTAGGGCGGCATACTATGGCTACACCTTC.

This chain joins TRBV5-4 and TRBJ2-3, with D unresolved. This CDR3 has 13 residues. Between the trimmed V and J ends, which lost 4 bases and 4 bases, there was a span of 10 bases. CDR1 is SGHNT and CDR2 is YYREEE in the germline V gene (reference sequence). The CDR3 region has the DNA TGTGCCAGCAGCCGGCCCGAGGCAGATACGCAGTATTTT. Translating it yields CASSRPEADTQYF.

This chain joins TRBV5-6 and TRBJ2-1; D may be TRBD1 (5 bases). The length of the CDR3 is 15 residues. Germline CDR1 SGHDT, CDR2 YYEEEE. V was trimmed by 1 base and J by 5 bases, leaving 13 bases between them. The CDR3 reads CASSLWATGHNEQFF. Here the CDR3 DNA reads TGTGCCAGCAGCTTGTGGGCTACAGGTCACAATGAGCAGTTCTTC.

The chain combines TRBV27 with TRBJ2-1; 7 bases align to TRBD2. CDR1 is MNHEY, CDR2 SMNVEV, per germline (reference sequence). After removal of 5 bases from V and 0 bases from J, the junction contained 13 bases not matched to a gene. CDR3 size: 18 residues. The CDR3 protein is CASSPLTGRMSSYNEQFF. In nucleotides, the CDR3 is TGTGCCAGCAGTCCTCTGACCGGGAGGATGAGCTCCTACAATGAGCAGTTCTTC.

This chain joins TRBV11-2 and TRBJ2-1; 11 bases map to TRBD2. The junction had 9 bases not matched to a gene; V was cut back by 5 bases and J by 0 bases. CDR1 is SGHAT, CDR2 FQNNGV, per germline. CDR3 length: 18 amino acids. The CDR3 nucleotides read TGTGCCAGCAGCCAAAGACCTAGCGGGAGGAGCTCCTACAATGAGCAGTTCTTC. Encoded protein: CASSQRPSGRSSYNEQFF.

This clone was seen more than once but under ten times. The V and J genes are TRBV5-1 and TRBJ2-7; 8 bases agree with TRBD2. Germline-derived CDR1 and CDR2 are SGHRS and YFSETQ. V lost 3 bases and J lost 1; bases outside the gene matches: 3. This CDR3 comprises 14 residues. The CDR3 bases are TGCGCCAGCAGCTCCTCTAGCGGGTCCTACGAGCAGTACTTC. It encodes CASSSSSGSYEQYF. Looking up the rest from reference TRBV5-1 and TRBJ2-7 gives the full variable domain: KAGVTQTPRYLIKTRGQQVTLSCSPISGHRSVSWYQQTPGQGLQFLFEYFSETQRNKGNFPGRFSGRQFSNSRSEMNVSTLELGDSALYLCASSSSSGSYEQYFGPGTRLTVT.

This clone was seen a handful of times. The V and J genes are TRBV5-1 and TRBJ2-3; no clear D gene. The V end was cut by 3 bases, the J end by 2 bases, with 4 bases between. Germline V gives CDR1 SGHRS, CDR2 YFSETQ. The CDR3 loop spans 12 amino acids. CDR3: CASSSFTDTQYF. CDR3 in DNA: TGCGCCAGCAGCTCTTTCACAGATACGCAGTATTTT.

The sample holds one count of this clone. This chain joins TRBV14 and TRBJ2-1; 9 nucleotides line up with TRBD1. In germline, CDR1 is SGHDN, CDR2 FVKESK. The junction had 8 bases not matched to a gene; V was cut back by 1 base and J by 7 bases. This CDR3 region has 16 residues. The DNA of the CDR3 is TGTGCCAGCAGCCAAGCGGGGACAGGGCGAGTTAATGAGCAGTTCTTC. This encodes CASSQAGTGRVNEQFF.

The gene calls are TRBV5-6 and TRBJ1-1; the D gene is possibly TRBD1 (6 bases). The CDR3 runs to 15 residues. Germline CDR1 SGHDT, CDR2 YYEEEE. V gave up 6 bases and J gave up 3 bases, with 18 bases separating them. CDR3 loop: CASIAYGGRDTEAFF. The CDR3 coding sequence is TGTGCCAGCATCGCTTACGGGGGGCGGGACACTGAAGCTTTCTTT.

This clone occurred a few times. The V gene is TRBV7-3, the J gene TRBJ2-2, with D hard to call. V dropped 4 bases and J dropped 1 base, with 4 bases sitting between them. Germline assignment: CDR1 SGHTA and CDR2 FQGTGA. The CDR3 covers 13 residues. CDR3 sequence reads: CASSSLNTGELFF. DNA for the CDR3: TGTGCCAGCAGCTCCTTGAACACCGGGGAGCTGTTTTTT.

The V call is TRBV7-2, the J call TRBJ1-1, with 8 bases aligning to TRBD1. Germline CDR1 reads SGHTA; CDR2 reads FQGNSA. The CDR3 has 16 residues. The V and J ends lost 5 bases and 4 bases, in that order; junction bases with no gene match: 12. Here the CDR3 reads CASSLRMQGAGTEAFF. The CDR3 DNA reads as TGTGCCAGCAGCCTCCGAATGCAGGGGGCAGGCACTGAAGCTTTCTTT.

The chain recombines TRBV7-3 with TRBJ2-2; 9 nucleotides line up with TRBD1. Germline CDR1 reads SGHTA; CDR2 reads FQGTGA. V gave up 5 bases and J gave up 5 bases; unmatched junction bases: 6. The CDR3 has 15 amino acids. The CDR3 nucleotides read TGTGCCAGCAGCCCCCTGACAGGGGGGACCGGGGAGCTGTTTTTT. Encoded protein: CASSPLTGGTGELFF.

The chain recombines TRBV5-1 with TRBJ2-5, with 10 bases fitting TRBD1. This CDR3 region has 16 residues. The junction had 9 bases not matched to a gene; V was cut back by 2 bases and J by 5 bases. CDR1 and CDR2 from the germline V gene are SGHRS and YFSETQ. The CDR3 here is CASSLSGTGAGETQYF. CDR3 coding DNA: TGCGCCAGCAGCTTAAGCGGGACAGGGGCCGGGGAGACCCAGTACTTC.